Below are 5 T cell receptor beta chains sequenced from a single sample in a study of preoperative IRX-2 immunotherapy in early breast cancer. Documented treatment: preoperative locoregional IRX-2 cytokine immunotherapy. Only in-frame clones appear in the TCRdb table, and some are missing; sequencing was by immunoSEQ multiplex PCR. This table holds about 29,000 clones, 85% to 90% found once. This sample was taken from a patient treated with IRX-2 immunotherapy. The origin of the receptors is a human donor with breast cancer.

J is TRBJ1-1 and V is TRBV30; D is unclear. CDR3 length equals 13 residues. Trimming removed 5 bases at V and 0 bases at J, with 10 bases between. Germline V CDR1 and CDR2: GTSNPN, SVGIG (reference sequence). The CDR3 DNA sequence: TGTGCCTGGGGAGGGCAGATGAACACTGAAGCTTTCTTT. It codes for CAWGGQMNTEAFF.

CDR3 region: CASSIDLRGPNTGELFF. As DNA, the CDR3 is TGTGCCAGTAGTATAGATCTACGGGGCCCGAACACCGGGGAGCTGTTTTTT. The chain recombines TRBV19 with TRBJ2-2; D possibly matches TRBD1 or TRBD2 (5 bases each). V dropped 0 bases and J dropped 0 bases, with 11 bases sitting between them. CDR3 length equals 17 residues. Germline V gene data show CDR1 as LNHDA and CDR2 as SQIVND (reference sequence). Supplemented by reference TRBV19 and TRBJ2-2, the full variable domain reads DGGITQSPKYLFRKEGQNVTLSCEQNLNHDAMYWYRQDPGQGLRLIYYSQIVNDFQKGDIAEGYSVSREKKESFPLTVTSAQKNPTAFYLCASSIDLRGPNTGELFFGEGSRLTVL.

The gene calls are TRBV6-1 and TRBJ1-2, with 8 bases fitting TRBD1. V shed 5 bases, J shed 9 bases, and the junction held 5 bases outside the gene matches. CDR1 is MNHNS and CDR2 is SASEGT in the germline V gene. This CDR3 comprises 12 residues. CDR3 sequence: CASSTRTGSYTF. CDR3 nucleotide sequence: TGTGCCAGCAGTACCAGGACAGGGAGCTACACCTTC.

The rearrangement uses TRBV29-1 and TRBJ2-7; 10 nucleotides match TRBD1. The CDR3 totals 13 residues. Trimming took 6 bases from V and 2 from J; bases not matched to a gene: 4. The V gene's germline CDR1 is SQVTM and CDR2 ANQGSEA. This CDR3 is CSVGTGEPYEQYF. The CDR3, as DNA: TGCAGCGTGGGGACAGGGGAACCCTACGAGCAGTACTTC.

The rearrangement links TRBV5-1 to TRBJ2-7; D possibly matches TRBD1 or TRBD2 (5 bases each). This CDR3 spans 15 amino acids. Germline lookup yields CDR1 SGHRS and CDR2 YFSETQ. Trimming removed 3 bases at V and 0 bases at J, with 13 bases between. In nucleotides, the CDR3 is TGCGCCAGCAGCTCTACCGGGACGCTCTCCTACGAGCAGTACTTC. This codes for CASSSTGTLSYEQYF.